This T cell receptor (beta chain) was captured by sequencing in a study of CD8 T cells in ankylosing spondylitis (dated by TCRdb to 2016 to 2017). Regarding the complete study: The study set out to find disease-linked TCR variants by profiling T cell receptor beta repertoires in ankylosing spondylitis patients and healthy donors. Samples of peripheral blood were taken, and for ankylosing spondylitis patients, synovial fluid was collected as well. The whole study cohort included about a hundred healthy donors and 20 to 30 ankylosing spondylitis patients.

About this clonotype itself: Its antigen is unknown. No much larger clone is present one base from it, and per-base qualities are unavailable.

Points the paper makes about the study in general: Some of the motif variants had been reported before in the synovial fluid and blood of reactive arthritis patients, a finding that suggests common disease-initiation mechanisms. Significant enrichment of the disease-linked clones was reported in matched synovial fluid samples from ankylosing spondylitis patients. A TCR beta motif of several highly homologous amino acid variants appeared characteristic of blood from ankylosing spondylitis patients. The disease-linked clones showed a CD8+ phenotype and occurred at relatively low frequencies in peripheral blood.

Sequencing instrument: Illumina HiSeq 2500. TCR beta libraries were prepared by quantitative 5'-RACE with molecular barcodes. The authors processed their data as follows. A new computational method based on a probabilistic model of VDJ rearrangement was used to identify disease-linked TCR variants. Through fastp at Q25 and MiXCR, TCRdb rebuilt clones from the public reads, retaining in-frame beta chains. Duplicate CDR3 protein sequences are folded into a single record with the most common DNA and genes. The V and J calls were not made by the authors but by TCRdb's processing. This sample comprises 270,000 or so distinct CDR3 sequences, 18% of them detected only once. The ten largest account for around 30% of the sample. The junction shows trimming of 2 bases on V and 2 bases on J, and the gene matches do not reach 6 bases of it. Inclusive of the bounding cysteine and phenylalanine, the CDR3 is 16 residues long. The sequence is cut down to CDR3 DNA, 48 bases in frame from base 1.

The receptor chain draws on TRBV12-3 or TRBV12-4 and TRBJ2-3; TRBD1 agrees with 8 junctional bases. This clonotype was sampled from a male donor with ankylosing spondylitis or in good health (not recorded which). The sequenced material came from blood, either unsorted or a sorted T cell fraction (not recorded which). The CDR3 protein: CASSLSGTGDTDTQYF. The DNA sequence reads TGTGCCAGCAGTTTATCCGGGACAGGAGACACAGATACGCAGTATTTT.